This TCR beta chain is drawn from a study of long-term antiretroviral therapy in people with HIV. Before DNA extraction, roughly 0.85-10 million cryopreserved PBMC were held in the samples. At the survey level, the v3.0 immunoSEQ assay was run. Method: immunoSEQ multiplex PCR; TCRdb's copy keeps in-frame clones and lacks some. The sample holds about 35,000 clones, roughly 94% seen once. The TCR was taken from a woman between 45 and 60 years old with HIV. This material consisted of unsorted PBMCs, taken 4.1 years after starting antiretroviral therapy.

CDR3 loop: CASSQDWGQTLSGANVLTF. CDR3 sequence (DNA): TGCGCCAGCAGCCAAGATTGGGGACAGACCCTCTCTGGGGCCAACGTCCTGACTTTC. This sequence joins TRBV4-3 and TRBJ2-6; 7 positions agree with TRBD1. This CDR3 is 19 amino acids long. The J segment lost 0 bases and the V segment lost 0 bases, leaving 8 bases of the junction unmatched. The germline V gene has CDR1 LGHNA and CDR2 YSLEER.